This is a list of T cell receptor beta chains from one sample in a study of vaccination effects on CD4 cells after COVID-19. Repertoires were generated with immunoSEQ multiplex PCR, while TCRdb's copy carries only in-frame clones and drops some. Seen here are tens of thousands of clones, around 74% observed once, and the top ten hold over 2.5%. Their target antigens are unknown. The sequencing here drew on CD4+ T cells from PBMCs cultured without peptide, taken before COVID-19 vaccination. Every receptor here comes from a human donor who received a COVID-19 vaccine. CDR3s include the opening cysteine and the closing phenylalanine or tryptophan. A D gene is named only where the DNA matches it firmly. Clone size is shown for a subset of rows, as once, few, many or a class of expanded clone.

d_gene	abundance	j_gene	v_gene	CDR3nt	CDR3aa
-	-	TRBJ1-6	TRBV27	TGTGCCAGCAGTATCCAGGGGAGACGACCCCTCCACTTT	CASSIQGRRPLHF
-	-	TRBJ1-1	TRBV19	TGTGCCAGTACCCTTTATTGGCGGTCGAACACTGAAGCTTTCTTT	CASTLYWRSNTEAFF
TRBD2	-	TRBJ2-7	TRBV6-1	TGTGCCAGCAGTGAACGTGGGACTAGCGGGGCTAGGCCCATCTCCTACGAGCAGTACTTC	CASSERGTSGARPISYEQYF
-	-	TRBJ1-1	TRBV5-6	TGTGCCAGCAGCTTCGGATCAGGTCCTGAAGCTTTCTTT	CASSFGSGPEAFF
-	-	TRBJ2-6	TRBV7-6	TGTGCCAGCAGTACCTTTAAAGGCTCTGGGGCCAACGTCCTGACTTTC	CASSTFKGSGANVLTF
-	-	TRBJ1-3	TRBV7-2	TGTGCCAGCAGCTTAGTGGGTAGGGCAACTGGAAACACCATATATTTT	CASSLVGRATGNTIYF
-	few	TRBJ2-7	TRBV3-1/TRBV3-2	TGTGCCAGCAGCCAAGCCCTACCCACCGGGACGGGCTCCTACGAGCAGTACTTC	CASSQALPTGTGSYEQYF
-	-	TRBJ1-4	TRBV19	TGTGCCACCCAGGGGCGCGTTAATGAAAAACTGTTTTTT	CATQGRVNEKLFF
-	few	TRBJ1-2	TRBV5-1	TGCGCCAGCAGCTATTCACCCACCAACTATGGCTACACCTTC	CASSYSPTNYGYTF
-	-	TRBJ1-6	TRBV7-2	TGTGCCAGCAGCTTAACGCCAGCCGGTAATTCACCCCTCCACTTT	CASSLTPAGNSPLHF
-	once	TRBJ2-5	TRBV10-3	TGTGCCATCAGTGAGACAATTATACTCTCAGGGGTCCGGGAGACCCAGTACTTC	CAISETIILSGVRETQYF
TRBD2	-	TRBJ2-7	TRBV7-2	TGTGCCAGCAGCTTAGATCCGGGGGCTAGCGGGAGTAACGAGCAGTACTTC	CASSLDPGASGSNEQYF
TRBD1	once	TRBJ2-3	TRBV4-1	TGCGCCAGCAGCCACCCCAACAGGGGGGATACGCAGTATTTT	CASSHPNRGDTQYF
TRBD1	-	TRBJ2-1	TRBV6-5	TGTGCCAGCAGTTACTCCCCATGGACAGGGGATGAGCAGTTCTTC	CASSYSPWTGDEQFF
-	-	TRBJ1-6	TRBV21-1	TGTGCCAGCAGCAAAGATTTTGAGACAGACCACTATAATTCACCCCTCCACTTT	CASSKDFETDHYNSPLHF
TRBD1	-	TRBJ1-2	TRBV7-9	TGTGCCAGCAGCTTGTCCGGGACAGGGGCCTTTGGGGGCTACACCTTC	CASSLSGTGAFGGYTF
TRBD1	-	TRBJ2-7	TRBV7-2	TGTGCCAGCAGCTTATCTCGGACAGGGCTTTACGAGCAGTACTTC	CASSLSRTGLYEQYF
-	-	TRBJ1-2	TRBV6-2/TRBV6-3	TGTGCCAGCAGTTATTACAGTGACTATGGCTACACCTTC	CASSYYSDYGYTF
-	-	TRBJ2-7	TRBV12-3/TRBV12-4	TGTGCCAGCAGTTCCGGACAGCCCTACGAGCAGTACTTC	CASSSGQPYEQYF
TRBD1	-	TRBJ2-2	TRBV5-1	TGCGCCAGCAGCTCGGGACAGGGGGCCGGGGAGCTGTTTTTT	CASSSGQGAGELFF
TRBD1	-	TRBJ1-6	TRBV14	TGTGCCAGCAGCCGGACAGGGGGCGTTTCACCCCTCCACTTT	CASSRTGGVSPLHF
-	-	TRBJ2-2	TRBV7-2	TGTGCCAGCAGCTCTGGGGTCGGGGAGCTGTTTTTT	CASSSGVGELFF
TRBD1	-	TRBJ1-5	TRBV12-5	TGTGCTAGTGGTTTGGTAGACAGGGGAAATCAGCCCCAGCATTTT	CASGLVDRGNQPQHF
TRBD2	-	TRBJ2-1	TRBV3-1/TRBV3-2	TGTGCCAGCAGCCTCGCTAGCGGGAGCTTGGCTGAGCAGTTCTTC	CASSLASGSLAEQFF
TRBD1	-	TRBJ1-6	TRBV5-6	TGTGCCAGCAGCCTAATGACCCACCCCGGGACAGGGATTAATTCACCCCTCCACTTT	CASSLMTHPGTGINSPLHF
-	-	TRBJ1-6	TRBV5-7	TGTGCCAGCAGCCCGGGGGAATCTTCCTATAATTCACCCCTCCACTTT	CASSPGESSYNSPLHF
TRBD1	-	TRBJ1-5	TRBV30	TGTGCCTGGAGCGGGACAGCTAACAATCAGCCCCAGCATTTT	CAWSGTANNQPQHF
-	-	TRBJ2-7	TRBV11-2	TGTGCCAGCAGCTTATGGGACGTTACCTACGAGCAGTACTTC	CASSLWDVTYEQYF
TRBD2	-	TRBJ2-4	TRBV5-8	TGTGCCAGCAGCTTGCCGGAGGCGGGGGGTAACATGGACATTCAGTACTTC	CASSLPEAGGNMDIQYF
-	-	TRBJ2-1	TRBV2	TGTGCCAGCAGGGGGTCCTACAATGAGCAGTTCTTC	CASRGSYNEQFF
-	-	TRBJ2-7	TRBV9	TGTGCCAGCAGCGTAGCCCCAGGGGCGGGGCACGAGCAGTACTTC	CASSVAPGAGHEQYF
-	few	TRBJ1-1	TRBV4-2	TGTGCCAGCAGCCAAGCCGGACAGAACACTGAAGCTTTCTTT	CASSQAGQNTEAFF
-	-	TRBJ1-6	TRBV27	TGTGCCAGCAGTTCGGTCTATAATTCACCCCTCCACTTT	CASSSVYNSPLHF
TRBD1	-	TRBJ1-4	TRBV7-3	TGTGCCAGCAGCGCAGGCGACAGGGCAACTAATGAAAAACTGTTTTTT	CASSAGDRATNEKLFF
-	-	TRBJ2-5	TRBV24-1	TGTGCCACCAGTATTCCAGCCGGGGAGACCCAGTACTTC	CATSIPAGETQYF
-	-	TRBJ2-1	TRBV5-5	TGTGCCAGCAGGGTGAGGACTGGAGACTACAATGAGCAGTTCTTC	CASRVRTGDYNEQFF
TRBD2	-	TRBJ2-7	TRBV28	TGTGCCAGCAGTGGAACTAGCGGGAGGGTGCGAGAGCAGTACTTC	CASSGTSGRVREQYF
TRBD2	-	TRBJ2-1	TRBV7-2	TGTGCCAGCAGCTTGACTAGCGGGGGGTACAATGAGCAGTTCTTC	CASSLTSGGYNEQFF
-	-	TRBJ1-2	TRBV20-1	TGCAGTGCTCCGGAATATGGCTACACCTTC	CSAPEYGYTF
-	few	TRBJ1-2	TRBV30	TGTGCCTGGAGTACTGGACAGAACTATGGCTACACCTTC	CAWSTGQNYGYTF
-	-	TRBJ1-1	TRBV20-1	TGCAGTGCCCGTGGGGGGGCCATGGCTTTCTTT	CSARGGAMAFF
TRBD2	-	TRBJ2-3	TRBV9	TGTGCCAGCAGCCCTGGGACTAGCGGGAAGATAGATACGCAGTATTTT	CASSPGTSGKIDTQYF
-	-	TRBJ1-1	TRBV7-9	TGTGCCAGCAGCTTAGAGGGGTTTTCCACTGAAGCTTTCTTT	CASSLEGFSTEAFF
TRBD2	-	TRBJ2-5	TRBV5-6	TGTGCCAGCAGCTTGGTATCTAGCGGTAAAGAGACCCAGTACTTC	CASSLVSSGKETQYF
TRBD2	-	TRBJ2-3	TRBV7-2	TGTGCCAGCACCGGACTAGGGGCAGATACGCAGTATTTT	CASTGLGADTQYF
TRBD2	-	TRBJ2-7	TRBV6-5	TGTGCCAGCAGGTCTAAGCGGGAGAGGCGCGAGCAGTACTTC	CASRSKRERREQYF
-	-	TRBJ2-7	TRBV7-9	TGTGCCAGCAGCTTAATCATCAGTAGGGATCCCCAGTACTTC	CASSLIISRDPQYF
TRBD1	few	TRBJ1-2	TRBV5-1	TGCGCCAGCAGCTTGGCCAGAGGGGGCAGCTATGGCTACACCTTC	CASSLARGGSYGYTF
-	-	TRBJ1-1	TRBV20-1	TGCAGTGCTAGTGGCAGGACGAACACTGAAGCTTTCTTT	CSASGRTNTEAFF
-	-	TRBJ2-1	TRBV12-3/TRBV12-4	TGTGCCAGCACCAAGGGGGGCAATGAGCAGTTCTTC	CASTKGGNEQFF
-	-	TRBJ1-5	TRBV4-1	TGCGCCAGCAGCCAAGATTTCACAGGGAGCAATCAGCCCCAGCATTTT	CASSQDFTGSNQPQHF
-	-	TRBJ1-2	TRBV2	TGTGCCAGCAGTGAACAGGGCAAGTATGGCTACACCTTC	CASSEQGKYGYTF
TRBD2	-	TRBJ2-3	TRBV28	TGTGCCAGCAGCTCTAGCGGGAGGGGGGGCACAGATACGCAGTATTTT	CASSSSGRGGTDTQYF
-	-	TRBJ1-6	TRBV24-1	TGTGCCACCAGTGATTTGGGATTAAGGGGTTCACCCCTCCACTTT	CATSDLGLRGSPLHF
-	few	TRBJ2-7	TRBV5-4	TGTGCCAGCAGCTCCAGTTACGAGCAGTACTTC	CASSSSYEQYF
-	once	TRBJ2-2	TRBV5-1	TGCGCCAGCAGCTTGGCCTTAGGGAACACCGGGGAGCTGTTTTTT	CASSLALGNTGELFF